One and the same sample provided the 17 T cell receptor beta chains below, sequenced in a study of cytomegalovirus exposure and HLA in healthy donors. PCR involved 60 Vbeta and 13 Jbeta primers. Assay: immunoSEQ multiplex PCR; the TCRdb copy retains only in-frame clones and omits some. In the table there are 60,000 to 70,000 clones, approximately 81% of which are singletons. Source material: PBMCs. Receptors originate from a young woman in good health and CMV-seronegative.

The chain combines TRBV13 with TRBJ2-5; TRBD1 matches at 7 bases. This CDR3 is built from 15 residues. Germline assignment: CDR1 PRHDT and CDR2 FYEKMQ (reference sequence). The V gene end was trimmed by 8 bases and the J gene end by 0 bases; junction bases not matched to a gene: 9. The CDR3 DNA follows: TGTGCCAGCCACAGGTCGGGACAGCACCAAGAGACCCAGTACTTC. Translation gives CASHRSGQHQETQYF.

This clone appeared a few times. CDR3 sequence reads: CASSTIYGQRGTEAFF. For the CDR3, the DNA is TGTGCCAGCAGCACGATTTATGGACAGAGAGGCACTGAAGCTTTCTTT. The rearrangement links TRBV13 to TRBJ1-1, with a tentative D call TRBD1 (6 bases). V was clipped by 5 bases and J by 4 bases, with 20 bases between them. The length of the CDR3 is 16 residues. CDR1 PRHDT and CDR2 FYEKMQ come from the germline V gene (reference sequence). Using reference TRBV13 and TRBJ1-1 for the parts outside the CDR3, the full variable domain is AAGVIQSPRHLIKEKRETATLKCYPIPRHDTVYWYQQGPGQDPQFLISFYEKMQSDKGSIPDRFSAQQFSDYHSELNMSSLELGDSALYFCASSTIYGQRGTEAFFGQGTRLTVV.

V gene TRBV7-2 combines with J gene TRBJ1-2, with D unresolved. V lost 1 base to trimming and J lost 8 bases, with 11 bases between them. This CDR3 has 13 residues. CDR1 SGHTA and CDR2 FQGNSA come from the germline V gene. CDR3 sequence: CASSLDYRVGYTF. The CDR3, as DNA: TGTGCCAGCAGCTTAGATTATCGGGTCGGCTACACCTTC.

This chain links TRBV11-2 with TRBJ1-2; 9 nucleotides match TRBD1. V lost 3 bases and J lost 5; bases outside the gene matches: 1. CDR3 length: 13 amino acids. CDR1 is SGHAT, CDR2 FQNNGV, per germline. For the CDR3, the DNA is TGTGCCAGCAGCTTGGGGACAGGGTATGGCTACACCTTC. Translation gives CASSLGTGYGYTF. The complete variable domain, with remaining parts taken from reference TRBV11-2 and TRBJ1-2, reads EAGVAQSPRYKIIEKRQSVAFWCNPISGHATLYWYQQILGQGPKLLIQFQNNGVVDDSQLPKDRFSAERLKGVDSTLKIQPAKLEDSAVYLCASSLGTGYGYTFGSGTRLTVV.

This rearrangement joins TRBV18 to TRBJ1-1; tentative D call: TRBD1 (5 bases). The germline V gene has CDR1 KGHSH and CDR2 LQKENI. V lost 2 bases to trimming and J lost 1 base, with 5 bases between them. The CDR3 has 13 residues. CDR3 nucleotide sequence: TGTGCCAGCTCACCAAGGGGGAACACTGAAGCTTTCTTT. The encoded protein is CASSPRGNTEAFF. Together with reference TRBV18 and TRBJ1-1, the CDR3 gives the full variable domain: NAGVMQNPRHLVRRRGQEARLRCSPMKGHSHVYWYRQLPEEGLKFMVYLQKENIIDESGMPKERFSAEFPKEGPSILRIQQVVRGDSAAYFCASSPRGNTEAFFGQGTRLTVV.

This chain connects TRBV29-1 to TRBJ2-5; TRBD2 matches at 7 bases. The V gene end was trimmed by 3 bases and the J gene end by 3 bases; junction bases not matched to a gene: 1. This CDR3 has 12 amino acids. CDR1 is SQVTM, CDR2 ANQGSEA, per germline. The CDR3 DNA sequence: TGCAGCGTTGACGGGGGGAAAGAGACCCAGTACTTC. Residues: CSVDGGKETQYF.

The chain couples TRBV28 to TRBJ1-2, with TRBD1 as a possible D gene (5 bases). Trimming took 6 bases from V and 5 from J, leaving 19 bases between them. The CDR3 has 15 residues. Germline V gene data show CDR1 as MDHEN and CDR2 as SYDVKM. CDR3 sequence: CASRPGTAGRYGYTF. Here the CDR3 DNA reads TGTGCCAGCAGGCCCGGAACTGCGGGACGATATGGCTACACCTTC.

With regard to this clone: Mismatch with germline at one junction end may stem from a read error. The chain has TRBV6-4 and TRBJ2-3, with 7 bases fitting TRBD1. In germline, CDR1 is MRHNA, CDR2 SNTAGT. The CDR3 loop spans 19 amino acids. In DNA form, the CDR3 reads TGTGCCAGCAGCGACTCACCCACCCCCGGCCAGGGGGGCACAGATACGCAGTATTTT. Its protein is CASSDSPTPGQGGTDTQYF.

This chain uses TRBV7-9 with TRBJ2-7; 8 bases map to TRBD1. Germline V gene lookup returns CDR1 SEHNR and CDR2 FQNEAQ (reference sequence). With 5 bases clipped from V and 6 bases from J, the junction kept 9 bases outside the gene matches. The CDR3 length is 14 residues. CDR3 amino acids: CASSAWTGWFEQYF. The DNA of the CDR3 is TGTGCCAGCAGCGCCTGGACAGGGTGGTTCGAGCAGTACTTC.

The CDR3 protein is CASSEELAGKNEQFF. The CDR3, as DNA: TGTGCCAGCAGTGAGGAACTAGCGGGGAAAAATGAGCAGTTCTTC. The rearrangement joins TRBV2 to TRBJ2-1; 10 bases align to TRBD2. With V trimmed by 3 bases and J by 7 bases, 6 bases remained unmatched. Germline CDR1 SNHLY, CDR2 FYNNEI. The CDR3 sequence is 15 residues long.

The V call is TRBV19, the J call TRBJ1-2; D possibly corresponds to TRBD1 (6 bases). CDR1 and CDR2 (germline): LNHDA, SQIVND (reference sequence). This CDR3 is built from 14 residues. The V end lost 2 bases, the J end lost 4 bases, and 11 bases lay between the germline ends. The DNA of the CDR3 is TGTGCCAGTAGTATATTGGGGGCCGCCTATGGCTACACCTTC. Residues: CASSILGAAYGYTF. The variable domain in full, completed from reference TRBV19 and TRBJ1-2, reads DGGITQSPKYLFRKEGQNVTLSCEQNLNHDAMYWYRQDPGQGLRLIYYSQIVNDFQKGDIAEGYSVSREKKESFPLTVTSAQKNPTAFYLCASSILGAAYGYTFGSGTRLTVV.

V gene TRBV6-5 combines with J gene TRBJ1-2, with TRBD1 matching 8 bases. This CDR3 region has 14 residues. The ends lost 2 bases at V and 4 bases at J; junction bases unmatched: 3. From germline, CDR1 is MNHEY and CDR2 SVGAGI. The chain's CDR3 is CASSYTDRGYGYTF. DNA for the CDR3: TGTGCCAGCAGTTACACTGACAGGGGCTATGGCTACACCTTC.

V and J are TRBV7-9 and TRBJ2-1; 7 bases are shared with TRBD2. Germline V CDR1 and CDR2: SEHNR, FQNEAQ (reference sequence). The CDR3 contains 16 residues. V shed 5 bases and J 2 bases; nucleotides not matched to a gene: 9. The DNA of the CDR3 is TGTGCCAGCAGCCCCTCCTTGCGGGGGACCTACAATGAGCAGTTCTTC. Residues: CASSPSLRGTYNEQFF.

The chain uses TRBV7-9 and TRBJ1-3, with unresolved D. This CDR3 comprises 14 residues. CDR1 is SEHNR and CDR2 is FQNEAQ in the germline V gene (reference sequence). Deletions cut 0 bases from V and 0 bases from J, with 3 bases between. CDR3 nucleotides: TGTGCCAGCAGCTTAGCCTTCTCTGGAAACACCATATATTTT. It specifies CASSLAFSGNTIYF.

The chain has TRBV19 and TRBJ2-1; TRBD2 might be the D (5 bases). The CDR3 extends over 14 amino acids. CDR1 and CDR2 from the germline V gene are LNHDA and SQIVND (reference sequence). Trimming took off 5 bases at V and 5 bases at J, with 13 bases between the two ends. CDR3 sequence reads: CASSDTRHHNEQFF. For the CDR3, the DNA is TGTGCCAGTAGTGACACTAGGCATCACAATGAGCAGTTCTTC.

This sequence joins TRBV14 and TRBJ2-5; 7 bases align to TRBD1. Germline values: CDR1 SGHDN, CDR2 FVKESK. J lost 1 base, V lost 5 bases, and 22 bases had no gene match. This CDR3 comprises 20 residues. In nucleotides, the CDR3 is TGTGCCAGCAGCGCCCAACCCCGTAGGGGGCGTCCCCGTGCCCAAGAGACCCAGTACTTC. It translates to CASSAQPRRGRPRAQETQYF.

This chain uses TRBV6-4 with TRBJ2-1, with a tentative D call TRBD1 (7 bases). Trimming stripped 4 bases from V and 5 bases from J, with 15 bases between. The V gene's germline CDR1 is MRHNA and CDR2 SNTAGT. The length of the CDR3 is 15 residues. The CDR3 DNA sequence: TGTGCCAGCAGTGGAGGAGGGGGCCCCCACAATGAGCAGTTCTTC. Its protein product is CASSGGGGPHNEQFF.